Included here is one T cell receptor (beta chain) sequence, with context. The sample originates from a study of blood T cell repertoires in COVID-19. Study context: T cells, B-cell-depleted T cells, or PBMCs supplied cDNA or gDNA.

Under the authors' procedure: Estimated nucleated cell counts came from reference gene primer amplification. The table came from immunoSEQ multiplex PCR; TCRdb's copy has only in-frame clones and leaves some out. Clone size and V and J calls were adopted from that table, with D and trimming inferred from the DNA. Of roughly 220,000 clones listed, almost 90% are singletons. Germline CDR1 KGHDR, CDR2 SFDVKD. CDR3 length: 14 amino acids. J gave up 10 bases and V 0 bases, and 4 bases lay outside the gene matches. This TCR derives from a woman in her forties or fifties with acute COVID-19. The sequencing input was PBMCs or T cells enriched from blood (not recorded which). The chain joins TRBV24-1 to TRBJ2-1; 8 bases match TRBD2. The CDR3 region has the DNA TGTGCCACCAGTGATTTGGGTACTAGCGGAGAGCAGTTCTTC. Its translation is CATSDLGTSGEQFF.